These 13 T cell receptor beta chains originate from one sample sequenced in a study of OX40 agonist ivuxolimab in advanced cancers. To prepare the library, the immunoSEQ multiplex PCR assay was applied. TCRdb holds this immuneACCESS table with in-frame rearrangements only. Some clones are missing; in checked studies, unresolved V genes explain under half, and the rest has no known cause. This sample holds approximately 70,000 clones; about three quarters were observed only once. The ten largest account for more than 1.5% of the sample. Sample: CD4+ or CD8+ T cells sorted from blood, taken in a trial of the OX40 agonist ivuxolimab. The receptor set was obtained from an adult with an advanced solid tumor such as melanoma, head and neck, liver or kidney cancer.

V and J are TRBV7-9 and TRBJ1-6, with TRBD1 matching over 8 bases. The junction had 10 bases not matched to a gene; V was cut back by 2 bases and J by 7 bases. The germline V gene encodes CDR1 SEHNR and CDR2 FQNEAQ (reference sequence). The CDR3 runs to 17 residues. CDR3 region: CASSLYSGQGSNSPLHF. As DNA, the CDR3 is TGTGCCAGCAGCTTATATTCTGGACAGGGATCGAATTCACCCCTCCACTTT.

Only one count was recorded for this clone. This chain's CDR3 is CASSFSTSGTGELFF. The CDR3 bases are TGTGCCAGCAGCTTTTCGACTAGCGGCACCGGGGAGCTGTTTTTT. V usage is TRBV5-4 and J usage is TRBJ2-2; TRBD2 aligns across 9 bases. After removal of 2 bases from V and 4 bases from J, the junction contained 3 bases not matched to a gene. Germline-derived CDR1 and CDR2 are SGHNT and YYREEE (reference sequence). This CDR3 has 15 amino acids.

This chain links TRBV2 with TRBJ2-3; 12 bases map to TRBD2. The germline V gene encodes CDR1 SNHLY and CDR2 FYNNEI. The CDR3 runs to 17 residues. J gave up 0 bases and V 6 bases, and 7 bases lay outside the gene matches. CDR3 protein: CASRRGTSGFSTDTQYF. The CDR3 DNA is TGTGCCAGCAGGAGGGGGACTAGCGGGTTTAGCACAGATACGCAGTATTTT.

J is TRBJ1-1 and V is TRBV28; 12 nucleotides agree with TRBD1. The CDR3 extends over 16 amino acids. Germline V lookup: CDR1 MDHEN, CDR2 SYDVKM. With 6 bases clipped from V and 5 bases from J, the junction kept 10 bases outside the gene matches. CDR3: CASSGPGQGARTEAFF. The CDR3 nucleotides are TGTGCCAGCAGCGGCCCGGGACAGGGGGCGAGGACTGAAGCTTTCTTT.

The genes are TRBV7-9 and TRBJ2-7, with 8 positions matching TRBD1. Looked up from germline, CDR1 is SEHNR and CDR2 is FQNEAQ (reference sequence). Germline trimming cut 1 base from V and 0 bases from J; bases unmatched to any gene: 14. This CDR3 comprises 19 residues. The CDR3 bases are TGTGCCAGCAGCTTAGTGTCGGGGCAGGGGGCTCCAATCTCCTACGAGCAGTACTTC. It codes for CASSLVSGQGAPISYEQYF.

The chain links TRBV29-1 to TRBJ2-2; a possible D gene is TRBD2 (5 bases). Trimming took off 6 bases at V and 6 bases at J, with 17 bases between the two ends. The CDR3 extends over 14 amino acids. Germline V gene sequence: CDR1 SQVTM, CDR2 ANQGSEA. The CDR3 loop reads CSVGLHPDAGELFF. Written as DNA, the CDR3 is TGCAGCGTAGGACTCCACCCGGACGCCGGGGAGCTGTTTTTT.

The chain links TRBV2 to TRBJ1-5; perhaps TRBD1 as D (5 bases). Trimming shortened V by 5 bases and J by 7 bases, and 18 bases separated the two germline ends. The germline V gene has CDR1 SNHLY and CDR2 FYNNEI. The CDR3 totals 15 residues. Written as DNA, the CDR3 is TGTGCCAGCAGTCCGGGGGGGGATTCTAGGCAGCCCCAGCATTTT. Amino acids: CASSPGGDSRQPQHF.

The chain carries TRBV11-3 and TRBJ2-7, with D possibly TRBD2 on 6 matching bases. The ends were cut back, 5 bases at V and 9 bases at J, with 14 bases in the middle. The CDR3 spans 12 residues. Germline loops: CDR1 SGHNT, CDR2 YENEEA. The CDR3 DNA sequence: TGTGCCAGCAGCCCGGCCGGGGGTCGGCAGTACTTC. It codes for CASSPAGGRQYF.

The rearrangement uses TRBV6-6 and TRBJ1-2; D gene ambiguous. This CDR3 has 13 residues. Deletions cut 10 bases from V and 5 bases from J, with 17 bases between. Germline-derived CDR1 and CDR2 are MNHNY and SVGAGI (reference sequence). The CDR3 DNA sequence: TGTGCCACCGCTACGGGGAGTTCATATGGCTACACCTTC. It specifies CATATGSSYGYTF.

The sample holds a few counts of this clone. V gene TRBV11-3 combines with J gene TRBJ1-4, with TRBD1 matching 8 bases. The junction had 11 bases not matched to a gene; V was cut back by 5 bases and J by 6 bases. The CDR3 extends over 16 amino acids. CDR1 is SGHNT and CDR2 is YENEEA in the germline V gene. This CDR3 reads CASSQGDRGWDEKLFF. Here the CDR3 DNA reads TGTGCCAGCAGCCAAGGAGACAGGGGTTGGGATGAAAAACTGTTTTTT.

The rearrangement joins TRBV6-1 to TRBJ2-1; D may be TRBD1 or TRBD2 (5 bases each). Germline V gene lookup returns CDR1 MNHNS and CDR2 SASEGT. This CDR3 is 15 amino acids long. The germline V and J ends were trimmed by 2 bases and 0 bases, with 8 bases remaining between them. CDR3 sequence reads: CASSEMGVSYNEQFF. CDR3 in DNA: TGTGCCAGCAGTGAAATGGGGGTCTCCTACAATGAGCAGTTCTTC.

J is TRBJ2-3 and V is TRBV7-6; tentatively, D is TRBD2 (6 bases). Germline CDR1 SGHVS, CDR2 FNYEAQ. Trimming removed 2 bases at V and 6 bases at J, with 18 bases between. The CDR3 is 16 residues long. The CDR3 DNA sequence: TGTGCCAGCAGCTTATTGGGGGGTTCGGTGTTCGATACGCAGTATTTT. This gives the protein CASSLLGGSVFDTQYF.

The genes are TRBV27 and TRBJ2-5; D is unresolved. With the DNA end fitting TRBJ2-7 better, the J assignment may be wrong. Germline lookup yields CDR1 MNHEY and CDR2 SMNVEV (reference sequence). The CDR3 extends over 13 amino acids. DNA of the CDR3: TGTGCCAGCAGTTCCAGGAATTCCTACGAGCAGTACTTC. Translation: CASSSRNSYEQYF.